The T cell receptor beta chain described here comes from a study of early T cells in non-severe SARS-CoV-2 infection. Study summary: Alpha and beta chains were unpaired, from unsorted whole-blood bulk RNA.

This clonotype was seen a few times. This CDR3 has 14 residues. V dropped 2 bases and J dropped 3 bases, with 11 bases sitting between them. Per the germline V gene, CDR1 is LGHDT and CDR2 is YNNKEL (reference sequence). TCRdb independently ran MiXCR on the 5' RACE reads; one entry per CDR3 protein. Of over 35,000 distinct CDR3 sequences in the sample, about 6.5% are singletons; the top ten hold more than 7.5%. V and J are TRBV3-1 and TRBJ2-7; weak D call: TRBD2 (7 bases). This sequence originates from an adult who was a healthcare worker with PCR-confirmed SARS-CoV-2 infection or an uninfected control (not recorded which). Material: whole blood, obtained at baseline. CDR3 protein: CASSQRGGSYEQYF. CDR3 DNA: TGTGCCAGCAGCCAAAGGGGGGGGAGCTACGAGCAGTACTTC.